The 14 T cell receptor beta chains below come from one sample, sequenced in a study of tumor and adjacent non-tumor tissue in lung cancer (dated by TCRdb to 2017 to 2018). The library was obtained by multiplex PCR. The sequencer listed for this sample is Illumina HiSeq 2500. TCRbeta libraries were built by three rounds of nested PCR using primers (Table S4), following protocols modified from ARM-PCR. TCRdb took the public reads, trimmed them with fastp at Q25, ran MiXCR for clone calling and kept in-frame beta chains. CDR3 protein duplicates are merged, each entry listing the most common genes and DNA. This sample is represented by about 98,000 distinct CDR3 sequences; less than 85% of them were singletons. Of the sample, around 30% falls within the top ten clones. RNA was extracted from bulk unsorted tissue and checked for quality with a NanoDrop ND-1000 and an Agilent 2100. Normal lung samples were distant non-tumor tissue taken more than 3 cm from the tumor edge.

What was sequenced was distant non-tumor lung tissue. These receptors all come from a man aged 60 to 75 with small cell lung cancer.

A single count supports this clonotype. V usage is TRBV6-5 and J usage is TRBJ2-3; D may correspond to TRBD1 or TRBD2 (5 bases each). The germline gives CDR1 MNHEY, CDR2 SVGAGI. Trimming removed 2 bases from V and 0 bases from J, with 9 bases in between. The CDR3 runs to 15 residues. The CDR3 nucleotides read TGTGCCAGCAGTTACAGGGACCATAGCACAGATACGCAGTATTTT. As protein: CASSYRDHSTDTQYF.

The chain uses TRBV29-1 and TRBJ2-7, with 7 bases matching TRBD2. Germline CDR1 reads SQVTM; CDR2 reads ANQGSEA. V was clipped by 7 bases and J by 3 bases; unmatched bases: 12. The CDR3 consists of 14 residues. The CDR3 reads CSAAGGSVYYEQYF. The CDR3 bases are TGCAGCGCTGCTGGCGGGAGCGTCTACTACGAGCAGTACTTC.

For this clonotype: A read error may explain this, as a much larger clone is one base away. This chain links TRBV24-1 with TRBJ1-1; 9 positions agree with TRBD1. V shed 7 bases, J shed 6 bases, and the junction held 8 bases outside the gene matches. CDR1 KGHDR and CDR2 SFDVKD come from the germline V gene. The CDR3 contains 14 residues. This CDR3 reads CATRRTGAKAEAFF. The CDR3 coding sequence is TGTGCCACCAGGCGGACAGGGGCCAAAGCTGAAGCTTTCTTT.

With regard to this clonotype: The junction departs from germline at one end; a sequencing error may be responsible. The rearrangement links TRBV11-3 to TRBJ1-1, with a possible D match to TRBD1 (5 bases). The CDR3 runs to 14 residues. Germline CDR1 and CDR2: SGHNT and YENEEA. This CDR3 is CARSLRGMNTEALF. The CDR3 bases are TGTGCCAGGAGCCTCCGGGGGATGAACACTGAAGCTCTCTTT.

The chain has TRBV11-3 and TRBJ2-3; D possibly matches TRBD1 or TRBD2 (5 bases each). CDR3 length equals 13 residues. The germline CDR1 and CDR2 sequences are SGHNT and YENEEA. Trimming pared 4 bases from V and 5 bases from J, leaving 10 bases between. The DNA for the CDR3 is TGTGCCAGCAGCTCCGGGGCCGAAGATACGCAGTATTTT. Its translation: CASSSGAEDTQYF.

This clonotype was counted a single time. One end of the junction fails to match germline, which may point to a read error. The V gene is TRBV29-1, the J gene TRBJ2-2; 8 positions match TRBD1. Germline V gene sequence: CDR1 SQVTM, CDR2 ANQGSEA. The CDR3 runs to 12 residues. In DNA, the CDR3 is TGCAGTTTAAGACAGGGGACCGGGGAGATGTTTTTT. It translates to CSLRQGTGEMFF.

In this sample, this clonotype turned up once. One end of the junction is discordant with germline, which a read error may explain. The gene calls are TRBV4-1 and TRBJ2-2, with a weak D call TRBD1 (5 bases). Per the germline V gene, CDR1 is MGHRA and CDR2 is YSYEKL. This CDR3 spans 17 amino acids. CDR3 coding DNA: TGCACCAGCAGAAAAGAAGTCGGCTGGGGCTTGGTCGGGGAGCTGTTTTTT. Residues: CTSRKEVGWGLVGELFF.

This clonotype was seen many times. This chain's CDR3 is CASSLEESTEAFF. The DNA of the CDR3 is TGTGCCAGCAGTCTAGAAGAGAGCACTGAAGCTTTCTTT. This chain connects TRBV12-3 or TRBV12-4 to TRBJ1-1; no clear D. The ends were cut back, 5 bases at V and 4 bases at J, with 11 bases in the middle. The CDR3 extends over 13 amino acids.

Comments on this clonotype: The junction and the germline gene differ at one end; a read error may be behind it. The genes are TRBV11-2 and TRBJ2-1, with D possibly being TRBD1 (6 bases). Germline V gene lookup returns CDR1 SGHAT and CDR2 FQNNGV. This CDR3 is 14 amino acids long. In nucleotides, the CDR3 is TGTGCCAGCAAGAAGCGACAGGCTGACAATGAGCAATTCTTC. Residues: CASKKRQADNEQFF.

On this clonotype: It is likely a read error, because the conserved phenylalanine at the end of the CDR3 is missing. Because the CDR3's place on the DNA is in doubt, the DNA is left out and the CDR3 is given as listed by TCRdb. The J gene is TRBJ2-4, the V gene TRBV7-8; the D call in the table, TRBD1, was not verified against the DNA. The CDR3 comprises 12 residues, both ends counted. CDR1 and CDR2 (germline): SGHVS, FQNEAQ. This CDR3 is CARSLDQGIQNL.

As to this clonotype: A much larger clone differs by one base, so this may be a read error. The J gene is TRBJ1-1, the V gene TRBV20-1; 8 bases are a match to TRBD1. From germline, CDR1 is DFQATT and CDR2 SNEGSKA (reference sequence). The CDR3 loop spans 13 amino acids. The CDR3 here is CNAARQGRTEAFF. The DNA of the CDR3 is TGCAATGCCGCAAGACAGGGGAGAACTGAAGCTTTCTTT.

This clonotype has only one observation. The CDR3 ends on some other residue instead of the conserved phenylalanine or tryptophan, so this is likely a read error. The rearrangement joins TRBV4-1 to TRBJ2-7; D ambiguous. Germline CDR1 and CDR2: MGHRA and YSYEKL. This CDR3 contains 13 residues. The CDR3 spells CARSQDRAQQQYI. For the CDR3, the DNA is TGCGCCCGCAGCCAAGATAGGGCACAGCAGCAGTACATC.

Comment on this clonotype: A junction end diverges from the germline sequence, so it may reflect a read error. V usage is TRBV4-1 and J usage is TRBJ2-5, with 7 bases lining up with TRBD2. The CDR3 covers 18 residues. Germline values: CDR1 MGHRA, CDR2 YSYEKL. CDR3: CASSQDPPTSMLHETQYF. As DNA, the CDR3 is TGTGCCAGTAGCCAAGATCCCCCGACTAGCATGCTCCACGAGACCCAGTACTTC.

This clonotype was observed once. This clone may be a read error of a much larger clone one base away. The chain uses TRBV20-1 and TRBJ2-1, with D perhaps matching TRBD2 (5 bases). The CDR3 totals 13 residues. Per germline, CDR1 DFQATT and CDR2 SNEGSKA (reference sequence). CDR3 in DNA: TGCAGGGTCATCCCCCGGGGTTGGGGTGAGCAGTTCTTC. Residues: CRVIPRGWGEQFF.